This TCR beta chain was found in a study of response to subunit inactivated influenza vaccine. TCRdb reprocessed the RT-PCR reads via MiXCR and lists one record per CDR3 protein. The profile shows 550,000 to 800,000 distinct CDR3 sequences, approximately 15% of them singletons. General study results and limits: There was a suggestion from the authors that each seasonal influenza vaccination recruits few new T cells.

V lost 9 bases and J 3 bases, leaving 24 bases between the germline ends. The germline V gene encodes CDR1 SGHVT and CDR2 SQSDAQ. The CDR3 has 16 residues. This clonotype has more than one count but fewer than ten. Its antigen is not identified. The material sequenced was PBMCs from blood, taken about 12 days after vaccination. The rearrangement uses TRBV7-4 and TRBJ2-7, with a tentative D call TRBD2 (6 bases). The TCR originated in a man aged 45-65 years who received an inactivated influenza vaccine. CDR3 amino acids: CARTSGAREWIYEQYF. The DNA for the CDR3 is TGTGCCAGAACCTCCGGGGCCCGGGAGTGGATCTACGAGCAGTACTTC. Full variable domain (missing parts from reference TRBV7-4 and TRBJ2-7): GAGVSQSPRYKVAKRGRDVALRCDSISGHVTLYWYRQTLGQGSEVLTYSQSDAQRDKSGRPSGRFSAERPERSVSTLKIQRTEQGDSAVYLCARTSGAREWIYEQYFGPGTRLTVT.